Shown below are 20 T cell receptor beta chains from a single sample sequenced in a study of technical replicates of blood from a handful of donors. Produced via immunoSEQ multiplex PCR; TCRdb's table is partial and in-frame only. The data show under 100,000 clones, with about 94% seen just once and about 0.26% held by the top ten. Sequencing was carried out using T cells isolated from PBMCs. These receptors all stem from a human donor in good health.

V and J are TRBV28 and TRBJ1-5, with 10 nucleotides matching TRBD1. Germline loops: CDR1 MDHEN, CDR2 SYDVKM. The CDR3 length is 15 residues. V lost 6 bases to trimming and J lost 6 bases; unmatched junction nucleotides: 8. Here the CDR3 reads CASRTGGFIGQPQHF. The CDR3 DNA sequence: TGTGCCAGCAGGACAGGGGGCTTTATCGGTCAGCCCCAGCATTTT.

V and J are TRBV18 and TRBJ1-1, with D possibly matching TRBD1 (5 bases). The germline CDR1 and CDR2 sequences are KGHSH and LQKENI. With 4 bases removed from V and 3 bases from J, the gap between germline ends came to 15 bases. The CDR3 sequence is 15 residues long. DNA for the CDR3: TGTGCCAGCTCACGGGACCCAGGGAGGGACACTGAAGCTTTCTTT. Translated: CASSRDPGRDTEAFF.

This sequence joins TRBV19 and TRBJ1-5; TRBD1 matches at 8 bases. The J segment lost 2 bases and the V segment lost 9 bases, leaving 15 bases of the junction unmatched. The CDR3 length is 17 residues. The germline CDR1 and CDR2 sequences are LNHDA and SQIVND (reference sequence). The CDR3 DNA reads as TGTGCCAGCACCATCTACAGGGGGGATATCGGCAATCAGCCCCAGCATTTT. Its protein is CASTIYRGDIGNQPQHF. Full variable domain (outside the CDR3, taken from reference TRBV19 and TRBJ1-5): DGGITQSPKYLFRKEGQNVTLSCEQNLNHDAMYWYRQDPGQGLRLIYYSQIVNDFQKGDIAEGYSVSREKKESFPLTVTSAQKNPTAFYLCASTIYRGDIGNQPQHFGDGTRLSIL.

The chain joins TRBV5-4 to TRBJ1-1; D unresolved. The CDR3 runs 13 residues. V lost 0 bases and J 0 bases, leaving 3 bases between the germline ends. The germline V gene encodes CDR1 SGHNT and CDR2 YYREEE (reference sequence). The DNA of the CDR3 is TGTGCCAGCAGCTTGGTCGTGAACACTGAAGCTTTCTTT. It specifies CASSLVVNTEAFF.

The chain recombines TRBV19 with TRBJ2-7; perhaps TRBD1 as D (6 bases). Germline V gives CDR1 LNHDA, CDR2 SQIVND (reference sequence). This CDR3 has 13 amino acids. Trimming cost V 7 bases and J 6 bases, with 16 bases left between them. CDR3 DNA sequence: TGTGCCAGTACAAACAGGGCGGTTTCCGAGCAGTACTTC. Encoded protein: CASTNRAVSEQYF.

The gene calls are TRBV4-1 and TRBJ1-2; D possibly corresponds to TRBD1 (5 bases). Per the germline V gene, CDR1 is MGHRA and CDR2 is YSYEKL. Trimming cost V 0 bases and J 7 bases, with 21 bases left between them. The CDR3 spans 17 residues. The CDR3 DNA sequence: TGCGCCAGCAGCCAAGATCGGACCCTCCCGGGGGTAGGTGGCTACACCTTC. Its translation is CASSQDRTLPGVGGYTF.

The chain combines TRBV5-4 with TRBJ1-2; TRBD1 agrees at 7 bases. Germline V gene lookup returns CDR1 SGHNT and CDR2 YYREEE (reference sequence). V trimming: 3 bases; J trimming: 1 base; junction bases outside the gene matches: 6. This CDR3 has 15 amino acids. CDR3 sequence: CASSSRDSLNYGYTF. The DNA of the CDR3 is TGTGCCAGCAGCTCCCGGGACAGCCTTAACTATGGCTACACCTTC. The full variable domain, its missing parts supplied by reference TRBV5-4 and TRBJ1-2, is ETGVTQSPTHLIKTRGQQVTLRCSSQSGHNTVSWYQQALGQGPQFIFQYYREEENGRGNFPPRFSGLQFPNYSSELNVNALELDDSALYLCASSSRDSLNYGYTFGSGTRLTVV.

CDR3: CASSEDRYPDTQYF. The CDR3 DNA reads TGTGCCAGCAGTGAAGACAGGTACCCAGATACGCAGTATTTT. The chain has TRBV6-1 and TRBJ2-3; TRBD1 is a possible D gene (5 bases). Germline CDR1 MNHNS, CDR2 SASEGT. Trimming stripped 1 base from V and 4 bases from J, with 9 bases between. This CDR3 spans 14 amino acids.

CDR3: CASSRITGSNQPQHF. In DNA, the CDR3 is TGTGCCAGCAGTCGCATAACAGGGTCAAATCAGCCCCAGCATTTT. V is TRBV27 and J is TRBJ1-5, with a tentative D call TRBD1 (6 bases). CDR3 length: 15 amino acids. Germline values: CDR1 MNHEY, CDR2 SMNVEV (reference sequence). Trimming stripped 5 bases from V and 4 bases from J, with 15 bases between.

The chain uses TRBV4-1 and TRBJ2-1, with TRBD2 matching 7 bases. CDR3 length: 16 amino acids. Looked up from germline, CDR1 is MGHRA and CDR2 is YSYEKL. The trim removed 2 bases at V and 5 bases at J, leaving 9 bases unmatched. This CDR3 is CASSQWVGLDDNEQFF. In DNA, the CDR3 is TGCGCCAGCAGCCAATGGGTAGGACTAGACGACAATGAGCAGTTCTTC.

This sequence joins TRBV5-1 and TRBJ2-7; 11 bases are shared with TRBD1. Germline V gene sequence: CDR1 SGHRS, CDR2 YFSETQ. J was trimmed by 3 bases and V by 3 bases; bases with no gene match: 5. This CDR3 is built from 15 residues. CDR3 nucleotide sequence: TGCGCCAGCAGCTGGGGGGACAGGGGGATCTACGAGCAGTACTTC. Its protein product is CASSWGDRGIYEQYF.

The J gene is TRBJ1-1, the V gene TRBV7-9; no firm D call. CDR3 length: 12 residues. Germline assignment: CDR1 SEHNR and CDR2 FQNEAQ (reference sequence). Trimming took off 11 bases at V and 6 bases at J, with 16 bases between the two ends. The DNA of the CDR3 is TGTGCCGTTTCAGGTTTGTACCCTGAAGCTTTCTTT. Translating it yields CAVSGLYPEAFF.

Written as DNA, the CDR3 is TGTGCCAGCAGCCCGGGGACAGGGGTGCTCTACACCTTC. Translating gives CASSPGTGVLYTF. The chain links TRBV14 to TRBJ1-2; 10 bases align to TRBD1. Germline V gives CDR1 SGHDN, CDR2 FVKESK. V trimming: 4 bases; J trimming: 10 bases; junction bases outside the gene matches: 6. This CDR3 is built from 13 residues.

This rearrangement joins TRBV9 to TRBJ1-5; 7 bases match TRBD1. After removal of 4 bases from V and 3 bases from J, the junction contained 7 bases not matched to a gene. The CDR3 contains 15 residues. Germline V CDR1 and CDR2: SGDLS, YYNGEE. The CDR3, as DNA: TGTGCCAGCAGCCCGACGACAGGGCTCAATCAGCCCCAGCATTTT. This sequence encodes CASSPTTGLNQPQHF.

The chain carries TRBV11-2 and TRBJ1-4, with 8 positions matching TRBD1. The CDR3 length is 14 residues. The trim removed 5 bases at V and 15 bases at J, leaving 14 bases unmatched. CDR1 and CDR2 (germline): SGHAT, FQNNGV. The CDR3 spells CASSLPGTGRPMFF. DNA of the CDR3: TGTGCCAGCAGCCTACCGGGGACAGGAAGGCCCATGTTTTTT.

This chain joins TRBV6-6 and TRBJ2-5, with 9 nucleotides matching TRBD2. The J segment lost 4 bases and the V segment lost 8 bases, leaving 8 bases of the junction unmatched. Germline CDR1 is MNHNY and CDR2 is SVGAGI (reference sequence). This CDR3 comprises 14 residues. CDR3 region: CASRREGEGETQYF. CDR3 coding DNA: TGTGCCAGCCGGCGGGAGGGGGAGGGAGAGACCCAGTACTTC.

This clone was seen once. The chain joins TRBV27 to TRBJ2-1, with 10 bases lining up with TRBD2. Germline V gene sequence: CDR1 MNHEY, CDR2 SMNVEV (reference sequence). The length of the CDR3 is 15 residues. V was pared by 6 bases and J by 9 bases, with 11 bases of the junction left unmatched. CDR3 amino acids: CASSPTLAGVGEQFF. The CDR3 coding sequence is TGTGCCAGCAGCCCTACCCTAGCGGGAGTGGGTGAGCAGTTCTTC.

The chain joins TRBV27 to TRBJ1-1; D ambiguous. V gave up 10 bases and J gave up 4 bases, with 19 bases separating them. The length of the CDR3 is 14 residues. Germline assignment: CDR1 MNHEY and CDR2 SMNVEV (reference sequence). DNA for the CDR3: TGTGCCACCCAGTGGGGAGCCCACGGCACTGAAGCTTTCTTT. As protein: CATQWGAHGTEAFF.

CDR3 nucleotides: TGTGCCATCAGTGAGGCAAATACAGGGGCCGCCTCCTACAATGAGCAGTTCTTC. This encodes CAISEANTGAASYNEQFF. The chain uses TRBV10-3 and TRBJ2-1; 7 bases agree with TRBD1. Germline V lookup: CDR1 ENHRY, CDR2 SYGVKD. The CDR3 is 18 amino acids. With V trimmed by 2 bases and J by 0 bases, 10 bases remained unmatched.

V and J are TRBV29-1 and TRBJ1-1; D remains unclear. CDR3 size: 12 residues. Germline V gives CDR1 SQVTM, CDR2 ANQGSEA. V dropped 5 bases and J dropped 4 bases, with 11 bases sitting between them. CDR3 in DNA: TGCAGCGTTCACAACCTTGGCACTGAAGCTTTCTTT. This sequence encodes CSVHNLGTEAFF.